Below are 26 T cell receptor beta chains sequenced from a single sample in a study of lymphopenia after photon versus proton radiotherapy. Libraries were prepared by immunoSEQ multiplex PCR; TCRdb keeps only in-frame clonotypes and omits some of them. The sample shows around 70,000 clones, 85% to 95% of them seen only once. Material: peripheral blood, obtained from a patient treated with photon-based radiotherapy. The source of these receptors is a middle-aged woman with cholangiocarcinoma.

The chain couples TRBV5-4 to TRBJ2-1; possibly TRBD1 for D (5 bases). Trimming took 1 base from V and 8 from J, leaving 10 bases between them. CDR3 length: 13 residues. CDR1 is SGHNT and CDR2 is YYREEE in the germline V gene (reference sequence). The CDR3 protein is CASSLIGAHEQFF. The CDR3 DNA sequence: TGTGCCAGCAGCTTGATAGGGGCCCATGAGCAGTTCTTC.

Of note for this clone: The sample carries other DNA sequences with the same CDR3. V and J are TRBV28 and TRBJ2-7; D is unclear. This CDR3 region has 12 residues. CDR1 MDHEN and CDR2 SYDVKM come from the germline V gene. Trimming removed 2 bases at V and 3 bases at J, with 5 bases between. CDR3 bases: TGTGCCAGCAGTTTAAGTAGCTACGAGCAGTACTTC. Protein sequence: CASSLSSYEQYF. Full variable domain (rest looked up from reference TRBV28 and TRBJ2-7): DVKVTQSSRYLVKRTGEKVFLECVQDMDHENMFWYRQDPGLGLRLIYFSYDVKMKEKGDIPEGYSVSREKKERFSLILESASTNQTSMYLCASSLSSYEQYFGPGTRLTVT.

The chain links TRBV28 to TRBJ2-7; 12 bases fit TRBD1. Germline CDR1 MDHEN, CDR2 SYDVKM. With V trimmed by 5 bases and J by 5 bases, 7 bases remained unmatched. This CDR3 has 15 residues. The DNA for the CDR3 is TGTGCCAGCAGTCCTCCGGGACAGGGGGCAAACGAGCAGTACTTC. It specifies CASSPPGQGANEQYF.

The chain has TRBV29-1 and TRBJ2-7; TRBD1 might be the D (5 bases). Trimming stripped 7 bases from V and 0 bases from J, with 13 bases between. There are 13 residues in the CDR3. Germline CDR1 and CDR2: SQVTM and ANQGSEA. The CDR3 sequence is CSAGAGPSYEQYF. CDR3 nucleotide sequence: TGCAGCGCCGGCGCAGGGCCCTCCTACGAGCAGTACTTC.

The chain uses TRBV5-1 and TRBJ2-7, with D unclear. The CDR3 sequence is 15 residues long. V lost 0 bases, J lost 0 bases, and 10 bases lay in between. Per germline, CDR1 SGHRS and CDR2 YFSETQ. The CDR3 DNA reads as TGCGCCAGCAGCTTGGGGACGGCCAGCTCCTACGAGCAGTACTTC. This translates into CASSLGTASSYEQYF.

Points on this clone: A junction end diverges from the germline sequence, so it may reflect a read error. The V call is TRBV10-1, the J call TRBJ1-1; D might be TRBD1 (6 bases). CDR1 WNHNN and CDR2 SYGVQD come from the germline V gene (reference sequence). The CDR3 covers 15 residues. This CDR3 is CASSVASDRNTEASF. In nucleotides, the CDR3 is TGCGCCAGCAGCGTCGCTTCGGACAGAAACACTGAAGCTTCCTTT.

V usage is TRBV19 and J usage is TRBJ2-7; 14 bases fit TRBD2. The CDR3 has 15 residues. CDR1 is LNHDA and CDR2 is SQIVND in the germline V gene (reference sequence). The junction had 2 bases not matched to a gene; V was cut back by 3 bases and J by 4 bases. The CDR3 DNA is TGTGCCAGTAGTATGACTAGCGGGGGGGAATACGAGCAGTACTTC. This gives the protein CASSMTSGGEYEQYF.

This clone was seen only once. CDR3 sequence reads: CAWGRASGIYEQYF. The CDR3 nucleotides read TGTGCCTGGGGCCGCGCTAGCGGGATCTACGAGCAGTACTTC. The chain couples TRBV30 to TRBJ2-7, with TRBD2 matching over 9 bases. Germline lookup yields CDR1 GTSNPN and CDR2 SVGIG (reference sequence). The CDR3 sequence is 14 residues long. Trimming took 5 bases from V and 3 from J; bases not matched to a gene: 8.

The chain couples TRBV6-5 to TRBJ1-2, with D perhaps TRBD1 (6 bases). The V end was cut by 6 bases, the J end by 4 bases, with 12 bases between. The CDR3 is 13 amino acids. CDR1 and CDR2 from the germline V gene are MNHEY and SVGAGI. The CDR3 DNA is TGTGCCAGCAGCTACGGACAGTTCTATGGCTACACCTTC. It translates to CASSYGQFYGYTF.

This chain uses TRBV29-1 with TRBJ2-1; the D gene is possibly TRBD2 (6 bases). Looked up from germline, CDR1 is SQVTM and CDR2 is ANQGSEA. The CDR3 totals 13 residues. V lost 8 bases and J 9 bases, leaving 20 bases between the germline ends. The CDR3 bases are TGCAGCATTACTTGGGGAGGAAGGCGTGAGCAGTTCTTC. Its translation is CSITWGGRREQFF.

This sequence joins TRBV28 and TRBJ1-2; D not certain. CDR3 length: 12 residues. The germline V and J ends were trimmed by 4 bases and 4 bases, with 7 bases remaining between them. From germline, CDR1 is MDHEN and CDR2 SYDVKM. The CDR3 bases are TGTGCCAGCAGTTGGGGTTTCTATGGCTACACCTTC. Its translation is CASSWGFYGYTF.

The rearrangement joins TRBV19 to TRBJ1-2; D gene unclear. Trimming took 5 bases from V and 7 from J, leaving 11 bases between them. This CDR3 has 12 residues. CDR1 LNHDA and CDR2 SQIVND come from the germline V gene (reference sequence). CDR3 coding DNA: TGTGCCAGTAGTGCGGCTAGTAGTGGCTACACCTTC. Protein product: CASSAASSGYTF. Looking up the rest from reference TRBV19 and TRBJ1-2 gives the full variable domain: DGGITQSPKYLFRKEGQNVTLSCEQNLNHDAMYWYRQDPGQGLRLIYYSQIVNDFQKGDIAEGYSVSREKKESFPLTVTSAQKNPTAFYLCASSAASSGYTFGSGTRLTVV.

The rearrangement uses TRBV27 and TRBJ2-3; TRBD2 matches at 9 bases. The CDR3 has 14 amino acids. J lost 11 bases, V lost 3 bases, and 9 bases had no gene match. CDR1 MNHEY and CDR2 SMNVEV come from the germline V gene (reference sequence). In DNA, the CDR3 is TGTGCCAGCAGTTTCGTGGCCAGCGGGAGGATGCAGTATTTT. This sequence encodes CASSFVASGRMQYF.

This clone has just one count. V and J are TRBV7-3 and TRBJ1-2; 7 bases agree with TRBD1. V trimming: 5 bases; J trimming: 4 bases; junction bases outside the gene matches: 10. Germline V gives CDR1 SGHTA, CDR2 FQGTGA. CDR3 length: 15 amino acids. CDR3 residues: CASSPELTGPYGYTF. CDR3 sequence (DNA): TGTGCCAGCAGCCCCGAACTGACAGGGCCCTATGGCTACACCTTC.

This clone was counted a few times. This chain links TRBV27 with TRBJ1-2; no definite D call. The CDR3 consists of 15 residues. From germline, CDR1 is MNHEY and CDR2 SMNVEV (reference sequence). V was clipped by 1 base and J by 0 bases, with 9 bases between them. This CDR3 reads CASSLWPPSNYGYTF. The CDR3 nucleotides are TGTGCCAGCAGTTTATGGCCCCCGTCTAACTATGGCTACACCTTC.

This chain connects TRBV5-1 to TRBJ1-2; 7 bases fit TRBD1. Germline loops: CDR1 SGHRS, CDR2 YFSETQ. This CDR3 has 13 amino acids. Trimming cost V 4 bases and J 8 bases; bases outside gene matches: 8. CDR3 amino acids: CASSPGQARGYTF. The CDR3 DNA reads as TGCGCCAGCAGCCCAGGACAGGCGCGCGGCTACACCTTC.

The V call is TRBV9, the J call TRBJ2-3, with D perhaps TRBD1 or TRBD2 (5 bases each). V dropped 4 bases and J dropped 3 bases, with 21 bases sitting between them. Germline V gives CDR1 SGDLS, CDR2 YYNGEE. This CDR3 has 17 amino acids. The CDR3 bases are TGTGCCAGCAGCACAGCCCCCGGGGCTAGACCTACAGATACGCAGTATTTT. It encodes CASSTAPGARPTDTQYF.

This chain connects TRBV4-1 to TRBJ2-1; no definite D call. This CDR3 contains 13 residues. Trimming shortened V by 3 bases and J by 9 bases, and 12 bases separated the two germline ends. Germline assignment: CDR1 MGHRA and CDR2 YSYEKL. CDR3 nucleotides: TGCGCCAGCAGCCAGGGGATACATGGTGAGCAGTTCTTC. The encoded protein is CASSQGIHGEQFF.

The rearrangement uses TRBV5-6 and TRBJ2-3; 14 bases match TRBD2. V shed 1 base, J shed 6 bases, and the junction held 7 bases outside the gene matches. This CDR3 is built from 17 residues. Germline V gene sequence: CDR1 SGHDT, CDR2 YYEEEE. This CDR3 reads CASSLTGTSGGRDTQYF. CDR3 in DNA: TGTGCCAGCAGCTTGACTGGGACTAGCGGGGGTCGGGATACGCAGTATTTT.

The chain recombines TRBV7-2 with TRBJ1-1, with TRBD1 matching over 7 bases. The CDR3 is made up of 13 amino acids. Germline V gene data show CDR1 as SGHTA and CDR2 as FQGNSA. V shed 2 bases, J shed 11 bases, and the junction held 8 bases outside the gene matches. The CDR3 coding sequence is TGTGCCAGCAGCTTAACAGGGGACCCAGCGGCTTTCTTT. Translated, it gives CASSLTGDPAAFF.

The chain combines TRBV9 with TRBJ2-1, with 13 bases that match TRBD2. Germline CDR1 is SGDLS and CDR2 is YYNGEE. CDR3 length: 18 amino acids. V was clipped by 4 bases and J by 2 bases; unmatched bases: 9. As DNA, the CDR3 is TGTGCCAGCAGCCCGCGGACTAGCGGGAGTTCGACCTACAATGAGCAGTTCTTC. Amino acid sequence: CASSPRTSGSSTYNEQFF.

This clone was counted between two and nine times. The chain uses TRBV5-1 and TRBJ1-2; 8 bases agree with TRBD1. V shed 0 bases and J 4 bases; nucleotides not matched to a gene: 11. CDR3 length: 17 amino acids. Germline CDR1 SGHRS, CDR2 YFSETQ. The CDR3 DNA reads TGCGCCAGCAGCTTGGGGTTGGGGACAGGAGGCGCCTATGGCTACACCTTC. Encoded protein: CASSLGLGTGGAYGYTF.

This chain uses TRBV4-1 with TRBJ1-5, with D unclear. CDR1 is MGHRA, CDR2 YSYEKL, per germline. The CDR3 runs 14 residues. V was cut by 0 bases and J by 4 bases, with 7 bases left in between. The CDR3 region is CASSQEEGNQPQHF. CDR3 nucleotides: TGCGCCAGCAGCCAAGAGGAAGGTAATCAGCCCCAGCATTTT.

The genes are TRBV19 and TRBJ1-2; 10 bases line up with TRBD1. Germline-derived CDR1 and CDR2 are LNHDA and SQIVND (reference sequence). V shed 6 bases, J shed 4 bases, and the junction held 5 bases outside the gene matches. CDR3 length: 14 amino acids. This CDR3 is CASRRQGASYGYTF. The CDR3 DNA follows: TGTGCCAGTAGGCGACAGGGGGCAAGCTATGGCTACACCTTC.

The chain is built from TRBV5-1 and TRBJ2-2; D unclear. Germline values: CDR1 SGHRS, CDR2 YFSETQ. V lost 5 bases and J 1 base, leaving 9 bases between the germline ends. The CDR3 consists of 14 residues. The CDR3 nucleotides are TGCGCCAGCAGAGGAATGGTGAACACCGGGGAGCTGTTTTTT. Translation: CASRGMVNTGELFF.

The chain joins TRBV30 to TRBJ1-1, with 7 bases that match TRBD1. Trimming cost V 1 base and J 6 bases; bases outside gene matches: 8. Germline CDR1 GTSNPN, CDR2 SVGIG (reference sequence). The CDR3 length is 14 residues. Here the CDR3 reads CAWSGDRDRAEAFF. The CDR3 DNA reads as TGTGCCTGGAGTGGAGACAGGGATAGGGCTGAAGCTTTCTTT.